A single sample is the source of the 14 T cell receptor beta chains below, sequenced in a study of T cell responses to AZD1222 COVID-19 vaccine. Clones were read by immunoSEQ multiplex PCR, and TCRdb kept only the in-frame ones, dropping some. Seen here are about 120,000 clones, 85% to 90% observed once, and the top ten hold 12%. The starting material was peripheral blood, obtained on day 0 of AZD1222 vaccination. These receptors all come from an adult in good health.

This clone came up a few times. The genes are TRBV20-1 and TRBJ2-5; TRBD1 agrees at 8 bases. The CDR3 runs to 16 residues. The trim removed 6 bases at V and 3 bases at J, leaving 15 bases unmatched. Germline lookup yields CDR1 DFQATT and CDR2 SNEGSKA (reference sequence). The CDR3 DNA is TGCAGTGCCAGTTCCCGACAGGGGAGGAGGGAAGAGACCCAGTACTTC. The encoded protein is CSASSRQGRREETQYF.

J is TRBJ2-3 and V is TRBV10-3; TRBD2 agrees at 11 bases. This CDR3 region has 16 residues. CDR1 and CDR2 from the germline V gene are ENHRY and SYGVKD. J gave up 0 bases and V 3 bases, and 2 bases lay outside the gene matches. CDR3 sequence: CAISEGLAGSTDTQYF. CDR3 coding DNA: TGTGCCATCAGTGAAGGACTAGCGGGTAGCACAGATACGCAGTATTTT.

This clone appeared a single time. This chain uses TRBV2 with TRBJ1-5; D perhaps matches TRBD1 (5 bases). The V end was cut by 2 bases, the J end by 3 bases, with 11 bases between. The V gene's germline CDR1 is SNHLY and CDR2 FYNNEI. The CDR3 is made up of 15 amino acids. The CDR3, as DNA: TGTGCCAGCAGTGAACCAGGGAGACTCAATCAGCCCCAGCATTTT. It translates to CASSEPGRLNQPQHF.

This clone was counted only a few times. This rearrangement joins TRBV6-6 to TRBJ2-4, with 8 bases identical to TRBD1. J lost 8 bases, V lost 2 bases, and 5 bases had no gene match. CDR3 size: 14 residues. Germline V gene data show CDR1 as MNHNY and CDR2 as SVGAGI (reference sequence). The CDR3 bases are TGTGCCAGCAGTTACACGGACAGGGTGGACATTCAGTACTTC. Translating gives CASSYTDRVDIQYF.

With regard to this clone: Other nucleotide sequences from this sample produce the same CDR3. The J gene is TRBJ2-3, the V gene TRBV7-6; 9 bases fit TRBD2. Trimming removed 5 bases from V and 1 base from J; junction bases left unmatched: 4. This CDR3 comprises 15 residues. Germline CDR1 reads SGHVS; CDR2 reads FNYEAQ. DNA of the CDR3: TGTGCCAGCAGCCCGTTAGCGGGGGGCACAGATACGCAGTATTTT. Its translation: CASSPLAGGTDTQYF.

This rearrangement joins TRBV7-9 to TRBJ2-1; D possibly corresponds to TRBD1 (5 bases). CDR1 is SEHNR, CDR2 FQNEAQ, per germline (reference sequence). Trimming left V 5 bases short and J 5 bases short, with 7 bases between. The CDR3 extends over 12 amino acids. The CDR3 reads CASSSRDNEQFF. The CDR3 DNA reads as TGTGCCAGCAGCAGCAGGGACAATGAGCAGTTCTTC.

V and J are TRBV10-3 and TRBJ2-1; the match to TRBD2 covers 8 bases. Trimming cost V 6 bases and J 4 bases; bases outside gene matches: 8. The CDR3 covers 15 residues. Germline CDR1 and CDR2: ENHRY and SYGVKD. In DNA, the CDR3 is TGTGCCATCAGGCCAAGCGGGAGCGGATACAATGAGCAGTTCTTC. Encoded protein: CAIRPSGSGYNEQFF.

V gene TRBV7-9 combines with J gene TRBJ2-2; D is ambiguous. This CDR3 has 16 residues. Trimming stripped 5 bases from V and 4 bases from J, with 17 bases between. Per germline, CDR1 SEHNR and CDR2 FQNEAQ (reference sequence). The DNA of the CDR3 is TGTGCCAGCAGCCTATCCCCTACTGGCGGCACCGGGGAGCTGTTTTTT. This translates into CASSLSPTGGTGELFF.

The chain joins TRBV28 to TRBJ1-2, with D unclear. Trimming removed 3 bases at V and 5 bases at J, with 10 bases between. The CDR3 length is 13 residues. The germline V gene encodes CDR1 MDHEN and CDR2 SYDVKM. CDR3 nucleotides: TGTGCCAGCAGTTTCGAGCAGCAATATGGCTACACCTTC. Translation gives CASSFEQQYGYTF.

The chain carries TRBV24-1 and TRBJ2-1, with D maybe TRBD1 (6 bases). CDR1 is KGHDR and CDR2 is SFDVKD in the germline V gene. Between the trimmed V and J ends, which lost 3 bases and 4 bases, there was a span of 15 bases. The CDR3 consists of 16 residues. The CDR3 DNA follows: TGTGCCACCAGTGATGCCTCCCCTAGGGGGTACAATGAGCAGTTCTTC. This sequence encodes CATSDASPRGYNEQFF.

The chain is built from TRBV7-6 and TRBJ1-1; no firm D call. CDR1 is SGHVS and CDR2 is FNYEAQ in the germline V gene. V lost 0 bases and J 0 bases, leaving 23 bases between the germline ends. The CDR3 is 20 residues long. CDR3 residues: CASSLADFGPHQALNTEAFF. CDR3 bases: TGTGCCAGCAGCTTAGCGGACTTCGGGCCGCATCAGGCCCTGAACACTGAAGCTTTCTTT.

The chain joins TRBV15 to TRBJ1-3; D gene ambiguous. The CDR3 loop spans 16 amino acids. Trimming left V 0 bases short and J 0 bases short, with 9 bases between. Germline CDR1 and CDR2: LNHNV and YYDKDF (reference sequence). The CDR3 DNA reads as TGTGCCACCAGCAGAGATCACCAGTACTCTGGAAACACCATATATTTT. Its protein is CATSRDHQYSGNTIYF.

This clone was picked up one time. The rearrangement uses TRBV9 and TRBJ2-3; the D gene is possibly TRBD1 (6 bases). There are 15 residues in the CDR3. Germline loops: CDR1 SGDLS, CDR2 YYNGEE. V was clipped by 3 bases and J by 4 bases, with 15 bases between them. This CDR3 reads CASSATGHPPDTQYF. The CDR3 region has the DNA TGTGCCAGCAGCGCCACGGGACACCCCCCAGATACGCAGTATTTT.

The chain links TRBV28 to TRBJ1-5; 7 bases fit TRBD1. The CDR3 totals 15 residues. Germline V gives CDR1 MDHEN, CDR2 SYDVKM. Trimming removed 6 bases from V and 1 base from J; junction bases left unmatched: 6. The CDR3 coding sequence is TGTGCCAGCAGGGGGGGACAGTCAAGCAATCAGCCCCAGCATTTT. It specifies CASRGGQSSNQPQHF.